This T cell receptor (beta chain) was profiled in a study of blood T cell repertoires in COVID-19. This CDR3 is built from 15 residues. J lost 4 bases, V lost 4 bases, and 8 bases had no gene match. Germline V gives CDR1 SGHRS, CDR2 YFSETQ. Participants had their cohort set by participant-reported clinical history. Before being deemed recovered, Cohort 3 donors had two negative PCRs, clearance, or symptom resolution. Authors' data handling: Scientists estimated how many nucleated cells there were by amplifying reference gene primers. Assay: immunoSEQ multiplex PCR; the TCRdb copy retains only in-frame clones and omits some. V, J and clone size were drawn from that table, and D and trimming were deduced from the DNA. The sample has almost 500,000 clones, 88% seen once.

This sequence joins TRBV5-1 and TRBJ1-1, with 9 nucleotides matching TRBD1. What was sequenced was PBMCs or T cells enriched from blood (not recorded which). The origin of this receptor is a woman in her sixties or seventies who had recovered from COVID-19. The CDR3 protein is CASSGTGGRGTEAFF. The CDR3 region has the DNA TGCGCCAGCAGCGGTACAGGGGGCAGGGGCACTGAAGCTTTCTTT.